This T cell receptor beta chain was recovered during a study of blood T cell repertoires in COVID-19. Turning to the study itself: The United States, Italy and Spain were the sources of the acute and convalescent COVID-19 samples.

Germline lookup yields CDR1 MDHEN and CDR2 SYDVKM. The CDR3 runs to 15 residues. V was pared by 10 bases and J by 5 bases, with 16 bases of the junction left unmatched. In the study's own analysis: It was from reference gene primer amplification that nucleated cell counts were estimated. Using immunoSEQ multiplex PCR, the repertoire was profiled, and TCRdb retains in-frame clones only, with some absent. V and J calls and clone size are copied from that table; D and trimming were computed from the DNA. Of approximately 110,000 clones listed, approximately 85% are singletons. The J gene is TRBJ2-5, the V gene TRBV28, with TRBD2 matching 7 bases. The TCR sequence derives from a woman older than 75 with COVID-19, enrolled during active disease. Sequencing input: peripheral blood. This CDR3 reads CATRLRAGVVETQYF. The CDR3, as DNA: TGTGCCACGCGGCTCCGGGCGGGAGTTGTGGAGACCCAGTACTTC.